The 28 T cell receptor beta chains below were found in one sample sequenced in a study of cytomegalovirus exposure and HLA in healthy donors. The PCR ran on 60 Vbeta and 13 Jbeta primers. Sequencing used immunoSEQ multiplex PCR; TCRdb keeps in-frame clones, though not all of them. Of approximately 130,000 clones in the sample, around four fifths are singletons; the top ten hold 1.3% to 1.5%. The sequencing input was PBMCs. Receptor source: a woman aged 40 to 50 in good health and CMV-seronegative.

V usage is TRBV6-6 and J usage is TRBJ1-1; D may be TRBD1 (6 bases). Germline V gene lookup returns CDR1 MNHNY and CDR2 SVGAGI (reference sequence). V gave up 6 bases and J gave up 1 base, with 12 bases separating them. The CDR3 runs to 14 residues. The CDR3 region is CASRDQDRNTEAFF. CDR3 nucleotides: TGTGCCAGCAGGGACCAGGACAGGAACACTGAAGCTTTCTTT.

This clone appeared a single time. The chain joins TRBV19 to TRBJ1-5, with a tentative D call TRBD1 (5 bases). The ends were cut back, 2 bases at V and 4 bases at J, with 15 bases in the middle. The CDR3 is made up of 16 amino acids. CDR1 and CDR2 from the germline V gene are LNHDA and SQIVND (reference sequence). This CDR3 reads CASSITRGVGNQPQHF. Written as DNA, the CDR3 is TGTGCCAGTAGTATAACCCGGGGGGTAGGTAATCAGCCCCAGCATTTT.

V is TRBV9 and J is TRBJ2-3; TRBD2 matches at 9 bases. This CDR3 has 14 amino acids. After removal of 5 bases from V and 3 bases from J, the junction contained 4 bases not matched to a gene. Germline V gene sequence: CDR1 SGDLS, CDR2 YYNGEE. CDR3 nucleotide sequence: TGTGCCAGCAGTACCGCGGGGGGGACAGATACGCAGTATTTT. Its protein product is CASSTAGGTDTQYF.

The chain joins TRBV5-4 to TRBJ2-3; the match to TRBD1 covers 9 bases. The trim removed 3 bases at V and 0 bases at J, leaving 5 bases unmatched. This CDR3 region has 16 residues. The germline V gene has CDR1 SGHNT and CDR2 YYREEE (reference sequence). CDR3 coding DNA: TGTGCCAGCAGCTCCAGGACAGGGGCTAGCACAGATACGCAGTATTTT. This sequence encodes CASSSRTGASTDTQYF.

The CDR3 reads CASSGGRGPDGYTF. The DNA of the CDR3 is TGTGCCAGCAGCGGCGGCAGGGGTCCCGATGGCTACACCTTC. The rearrangement joins TRBV6-6 to TRBJ1-2, with D maybe TRBD1 (6 bases). Trimming stripped 6 bases from V and 6 bases from J, with 17 bases between. The CDR3 loop spans 14 amino acids. CDR1 is MNHNY and CDR2 is SVGAGI in the germline V gene (reference sequence).

This chain joins TRBV19 and TRBJ1-1; D might be TRBD1 (5 bases). The CDR3 contains 13 residues. V was shortened by 8 bases and J by 11 bases, with 21 bases between the two germline ends. CDR1 LNHDA and CDR2 SQIVND come from the germline V gene (reference sequence). The CDR3 region is CASQITGTGPAFF. The CDR3 DNA sequence: TGTGCCAGTCAAATTACCGGGACTGGCCCCGCTTTCTTT.

The table lists this clone with many counts. This sequence joins TRBV7-6 and TRBJ2-3; 8 bases map to TRBD2. Trimming at V came to 3 bases and at J to 0 bases, leaving 5 bases not matched to a gene. Germline CDR1 and CDR2: SGHVS and FNYEAQ. The CDR3 contains 16 residues. As DNA, the CDR3 is TGTGCCAGCAGCTTTGGCGGGGGGCTTAGCACAGATACGCAGTATTTT. It translates to CASSFGGGLSTDTQYF.

The CDR3 nucleotides are TGTGCCAGCAGTCCCGGACAGGCTAATCAGCCCCAGCATTTT. Protein product: CASSPGQANQPQHF. V gene TRBV27 combines with J gene TRBJ1-5; 7 bases match TRBD1. The CDR3 sequence is 14 residues long. The germline V gene encodes CDR1 MNHEY and CDR2 SMNVEV (reference sequence). The trim removed 5 bases at V and 4 bases at J, leaving 5 bases unmatched.

V is TRBV29-1 and J is TRBJ1-2, with 9 nucleotides matching TRBD1. Germline CDR1 and CDR2: SQVTM and ANQGSEA. The V and J ends lost 6 bases and 4 bases, in that order; junction bases with no gene match: 6. There are 13 residues in the CDR3. The chain's CDR3 is CSVGTGSIYGYTF. For the CDR3, the DNA is TGCAGCGTGGGGACAGGGTCAATCTATGGCTACACCTTC.

The rearrangement joins TRBV7-2 to TRBJ2-2; no clear D. The CDR3 is 15 residues long. Trimming pared 6 bases from V and 3 bases from J, leaving 14 bases between. Germline CDR1 and CDR2: SGHTA and FQGNSA. The CDR3 reads CTSSVQVMHTGELFF. The CDR3 coding sequence is TGTACCAGCAGTGTCCAGGTCATGCACACCGGGGAGCTGTTTTTT.

The chain combines TRBV2 with TRBJ2-2; 8 bases agree with TRBD1. The junction had 3 bases not matched to a gene; V was cut back by 6 bases and J by 3 bases. The CDR3 has 14 amino acids. Germline V gene data show CDR1 as SNHLY and CDR2 as FYNNEI. The CDR3 DNA sequence: TGTGCCAGCAGGGACAGGGTCGACACCGGGGAGCTGTTTTTT. Translated, it gives CASRDRVDTGELFF.

The chain recombines TRBV6-5 with TRBJ2-7; no definite D call. The V and J ends lost 4 bases and 0 bases respectively, with 10 bases between them. CDR3 length: 14 amino acids. Germline values: CDR1 MNHEY, CDR2 SVGAGI. CDR3 sequence: CASSSRLFSYEQYF. The CDR3 DNA is TGTGCCAGCAGTTCCCGACTGTTCTCCTACGAGCAGTACTTC.

V and J are TRBV2 and TRBJ2-1; 7 bases are shared with TRBD2. V was clipped by 3 bases and J by 4 bases; unmatched bases: 6. The germline V gene encodes CDR1 SNHLY and CDR2 FYNNEI. The CDR3 extends over 15 amino acids. In DNA, the CDR3 is TGTGCCAGCAGTGAGGGAGGGACGGGGTACAATGAGCAGTTCTTC. Protein sequence: CASSEGGTGYNEQFF.

This clone was picked up a small number of times. The rearrangement joins TRBV7-6 to TRBJ1-4, with TRBD1 matching 8 bases. This CDR3 region has 19 residues. J lost 0 bases, V lost 5 bases, and 14 bases had no gene match. Germline values: CDR1 SGHVS, CDR2 FNYEAQ. For the CDR3, the DNA is TGTGCCAGCAGCCCAAGCCCCCGCAGGGGGCGCGCAACTAATGAAAAACTGTTTTTT. It encodes CASSPSPRRGRATNEKLFF.

The gene calls are TRBV4-2 and TRBJ2-1; 7 positions agree with TRBD2. The CDR3 sequence is 17 residues long. Unmatched junction bases numbered 8, after V lost 0 bases and J lost 3 bases. Germline assignment: CDR1 LGHNA and CDR2 YNFKEQ. The CDR3 here is CASSQEISGGFYNEQFF. CDR3 nucleotide sequence: TGTGCCAGCAGCCAAGAGATTTCCGGGGGGTTCTACAATGAGCAGTTCTTC.

The chain uses TRBV29-1 and TRBJ1-5; no definite D call. V was clipped by 4 bases and J by 4 bases, with 14 bases between them. The CDR3 contains 14 residues. Germline-derived CDR1 and CDR2 are SQVTM and ANQGSEA. The CDR3 coding sequence is TGCAGCGTTGGGGAGCAGGCCGGGAATCAGCCCCAGCATTTT. It is translated as CSVGEQAGNQPQHF.

The genes are TRBV2 and TRBJ1-2; 7 nucleotides match TRBD1. This CDR3 is 14 amino acids long. From germline, CDR1 is SNHLY and CDR2 FYNNEI. The ends lost 7 bases at V and 4 bases at J; junction bases unmatched: 9. The CDR3: CASKGDSTSYGYTF. The CDR3 bases are TGTGCCAGCAAAGGGGACAGTACGAGCTATGGCTACACCTTC. The whole variable domain, remainder taken from reference TRBV2 and TRBJ1-2, is EPEVTQTPSHQVTQMGQEVILRCVPISNHLYFYWYRQILGQKVEFLVSFYNNEISEKSEIFDDQFSVERPDGSNFTLKIRSTKLEDSAMYFCASKGDSTSYGYTFGSGTRLTVV.

V gene TRBV5-1 combines with J gene TRBJ2-2, with 9 bases matching TRBD1. Germline assignment: CDR1 SGHRS and CDR2 YFSETQ. J lost 3 bases, V lost 2 bases, and 2 bases had no gene match. The CDR3 spans 15 residues. The CDR3 DNA reads TGCGCCAGCAGCTTACAGGGGGCGGACACCGGGGAGCTGTTTTTT. Protein product: CASSLQGADTGELFF.

The chain carries TRBV11-3 and TRBJ2-2, with TRBD1 matching 9 bases. J was trimmed by 7 bases and V by 5 bases; bases with no gene match: 5. From germline, CDR1 is SGHNT and CDR2 YENEEA. The CDR3 is 14 residues long. The CDR3 reads CASSEDRGNGELFF. In DNA, the CDR3 is TGTGCCAGCAGCGAAGACAGGGGGAACGGGGAGCTGTTTTTT.

The V gene is TRBV11-2, the J gene TRBJ2-5; a weak D match, TRBD2 (6 bases). Germline CDR1 is SGHAT and CDR2 is FQNNGV. Trimming cost V 5 bases and J 5 bases, with 21 bases left between them. The CDR3 spans 16 residues. This CDR3 is CASSRPAGLSGETQYF. CDR3 coding DNA: TGTGCCAGCAGCCGCCCAGCGGGCTTAAGCGGGGAGACCCAGTACTTC.

The chain carries TRBV6-5 and TRBJ1-2; D is uncertain. Trimming removed 6 bases at V and 5 bases at J, with 13 bases between. Germline V lookup: CDR1 MNHEY, CDR2 SVGAGI. This CDR3 has 13 residues. The CDR3 loop is CASSLEYAYGYTF. As DNA, the CDR3 is TGTGCCAGCAGCCTAGAGTATGCTTATGGCTACACCTTC.

This clone was detected once. CDR3 nucleotides: TGTGCCAGCAGCCAACCTTTAACGGGGTTCAATGAGCAGTTCTTC. This sequence encodes CASSQPLTGFNEQFF. The chain recombines TRBV14 with TRBJ2-1, with a tentative D call TRBD2 (5 bases). Trimming stripped 2 bases from V and 6 bases from J, with 14 bases between. The CDR3 loop spans 15 amino acids. CDR1 SGHDN and CDR2 FVKESK come from the germline V gene.

This sequence joins TRBV6-5 and TRBJ1-3; no clear D. Germline CDR1 is MNHEY and CDR2 is SVGAGI. Deletions cut 4 bases from V and 4 bases from J, with 14 bases between. CDR3 length equals 15 residues. CDR3 sequence: CASSLRGGSGNTIYF. CDR3 nucleotide sequence: TGTGCCAGCAGTTTGCGGGGAGGGTCCGGAAACACCATATATTTT.

The chain employs TRBV27 and TRBJ2-2; TRBD1 is a possible D gene (5 bases). The V gene's germline CDR1 is MNHEY and CDR2 SMNVEV (reference sequence). CDR3 length: 15 residues. V was clipped by 3 bases and J by 5 bases, with 13 bases between them. CDR3 region: CASSFIQGRTGELFF. The CDR3 DNA sequence: TGTGCCAGCAGTTTTATCCAGGGTCGGACCGGGGAGCTGTTTTTT.

The chain couples TRBV2 to TRBJ2-7; D call uncertain. V was clipped by 2 bases and J by 7 bases, with 6 bases between them. The CDR3 loop spans 11 amino acids. Germline V gives CDR1 SNHLY, CDR2 FYNNEI. The CDR3 loop reads CASSETTEQYF. In DNA, the CDR3 is TGTGCCAGCAGTGAAACGACAGAGCAGTACTTC.

The gene calls are TRBV18 and TRBJ1-5, with D unresolved. The V end lost 4 bases, the J end lost 5 bases, and 12 bases lay between the germline ends. CDR1 and CDR2 (germline): KGHSH, LQKENI. The length of the CDR3 is 14 residues. Here the CDR3 DNA reads TGTGCCAGCTCACACTCAACCTCCGATCAGCCCCAGCATTTT. Its protein is CASSHSTSDQPQHF.

The V gene is TRBV6-1, the J gene TRBJ2-5; 7 nucleotides align to TRBD2. V shed 7 bases and J 5 bases; nucleotides not matched to a gene: 7. The CDR3 has 13 residues. The germline gives CDR1 MNHNS, CDR2 SASEGT. Written as DNA, the CDR3 is TGTGCCAGCAACGGACTAGTCAGTGAGACCCAGTACTTC. The encoded protein is CASNGLVSETQYF.

This chain links TRBV6-1 with TRBJ1-1, with D perhaps matching TRBD1 (5 bases). This CDR3 is built from 15 residues. V was cut by 0 bases and J by 5 bases, with 13 bases left in between. Germline V CDR1 and CDR2: MNHNS, SASEGT. The CDR3 loop is CASSEAGSGGTEAFF. CDR3 sequence (DNA): TGTGCCAGCAGTGAAGCCGGATCCGGGGGGACTGAAGCTTTCTTT.